The clone carrying this TCR delta chain was found a few times. TCRdb processed the reads again with the CATT caller. The sample has around 5,000 delta-chain clones, roughly 2.7% seen once. The CDR3 runs to 22 residues. CDR1 is GEAIGNYY and CDR2 is EKD in the germline V gene. V trimming: 3 bases; J trimming: 0 bases; junction bases outside the gene matches: 13. This entry is derived from a study of gamma-delta chains in newborns, infants, children. Study-wide context: Polyclonal expansion of innate γδ T cells after birth follows microbial exposure.

Sequences were obtained from blood. This sequence joins TRDV2 and TRDJ3; 13 positions match TRDD3. This receptor was identified in a child who was a newborn, infant or young child, either healthy, febrile or measles-vaccinated (not recorded which). CDR3 nucleotide sequence: TGTGCCTGTGACTTTACTGGGGGATACGCGGCGGGTCGCTCCTGGGACACCCGACAGATGTTTTTC. Its protein product is CACDFTGGYAAGRSWDTRQMFF.